This record covers a single TCR beta chain. Its antigen is not identified. The sample originates from a study of vaccination effects on CD4 cells after COVID-19. Study overall: Using viral peptide pools, the ViraFEST assay grew out antigen-specific CD4+ T cells prior to sequencing.

The germline V gene encodes CDR1 MDHEN and CDR2 SYDVKM. The CDR3 consists of 17 residues. V lost 6 bases and J 0 bases, leaving 17 bases between the germline ends. CD4+ T cells were isolated after less than 13 days of culture. Days 3 and 7 were when half the medium was replaced with IL-2 medium. Sequencing used immunoSEQ multiplex PCR; TCRdb keeps in-frame clones, though not all of them. The data contain around 25,000 clones, around 73% of them singletons. The V gene is TRBV28, the J gene TRBJ1-4; D gene uncertain. The sequencing here drew on CD4+ T cells from PBMCs cultured without peptide, taken before COVID-19 vaccination. This TCR derives from a human donor who received a COVID-19 vaccine. CDR3 in DNA: TGTGCCAGCAGCCCTGGACCTTATCTTGCAACTAATGAAAAACTGTTTTTT. Amino acid sequence: CASSPGPYLATNEKLFF.